This T cell receptor (beta chain) was profiled in a study of human T cells and chemical hapten exposure. Study at large: DPC at 0.01% went onto the upper back in patch tests, read at 6 days. Study-level points and caveats: DPC sensitization left the count of TCRs above 1 in 1000 unchanged.

Time point denoted: patch test 2, 6 weeks after DPC sensitization. Specified treatment: therapeutic diphenylcyclopropenone sensitization with weekly scalp DPC. The study enrolled 18 to 70-year-old alopecia patients suitable for DPC. Worth noting for this clonotype: Antigen specificity is unknown.

This CDR3 is built from 16 residues. Germline V gene sequence: CDR1 MDHEN, CDR2 SYDVKM. V dropped 2 bases and J dropped 6 bases, with 17 bases sitting between them. In TCRdb, the RACE reads were re-called with MiXCR into one record per CDR3 protein. Altogether 140,000 or so distinct CDR3 sequences are present, 12% being singletons, with the ten largest covering 1.2% to 1.5%. The source of this sequence is a woman between 45 and 60 years old with alopecia areata. Some clones in this sample may be carry-over from other donors' samples. The chain carries TRBV28 and TRBJ1-5; a weak D match, TRBD1 (6 bases). Sequencing used whole blood, obtained in connection with sensitization to the hapten diphenylcyclopropenone (DPC). CDR3 loop: CASSLTGGGGSQPQHF. CDR3 in DNA: TGTGCCAGCAGTTTAACTGGCGGGGGCGGCAGTCAGCCCCAGCATTTT.